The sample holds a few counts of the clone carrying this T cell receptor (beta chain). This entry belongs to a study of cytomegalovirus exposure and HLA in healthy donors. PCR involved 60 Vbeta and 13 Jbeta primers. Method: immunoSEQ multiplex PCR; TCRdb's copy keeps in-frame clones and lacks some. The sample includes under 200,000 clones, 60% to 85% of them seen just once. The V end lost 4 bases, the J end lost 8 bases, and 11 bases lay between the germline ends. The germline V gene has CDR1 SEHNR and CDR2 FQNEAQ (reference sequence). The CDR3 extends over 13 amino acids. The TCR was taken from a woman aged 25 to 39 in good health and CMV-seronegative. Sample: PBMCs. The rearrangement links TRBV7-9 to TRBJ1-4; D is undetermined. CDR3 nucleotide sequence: TGTGCCAGCAGCTCCTCCGGGAGAGAAAAACTGTTTTTT. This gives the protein CASSSSGREKLFF.